This paragraph reports one TCR beta chain. Its specificity is not known. The data were obtained in a study of shared clonotypes between healthy human individuals. Whole-study results and caveats: Compared with clonotypes that all four donors shared, non-shared clonotypes had lower generation probabilities.

Researchers ran the assay at a deep level. Assay used: immunoSEQ multiplex PCR; TCRdb lists only in-frame clones, some missing. Seen here are roughly 2.5 million clones, more than 90% observed once, and the top ten hold around 0.14%. Every donor, a Caucasian adult, lived in Nashville, Tennessee. The germline V gene has CDR1 SGHNT and CDR2 YYREEE (reference sequence). The CDR3 has 17 residues. V gave up 7 bases and J gave up 0 bases; unmatched junction bases: 10. The TCR was taken from a man between 18 and 29 years old in good health. Sequenced input: naive CD4+ T cells sorted from blood. This sample's subset: CD45RA+ positively selected. The V call is TRBV5-4, the J call TRBJ2-6; 7 nucleotides align to TRBD2. The CDR3 region is CASHDMGTNSGANVLTF. CDR3 coding DNA: TGTGCCAGCCACGACATGGGGACTAACTCTGGGGCCAACGTCCTGACTTTC.